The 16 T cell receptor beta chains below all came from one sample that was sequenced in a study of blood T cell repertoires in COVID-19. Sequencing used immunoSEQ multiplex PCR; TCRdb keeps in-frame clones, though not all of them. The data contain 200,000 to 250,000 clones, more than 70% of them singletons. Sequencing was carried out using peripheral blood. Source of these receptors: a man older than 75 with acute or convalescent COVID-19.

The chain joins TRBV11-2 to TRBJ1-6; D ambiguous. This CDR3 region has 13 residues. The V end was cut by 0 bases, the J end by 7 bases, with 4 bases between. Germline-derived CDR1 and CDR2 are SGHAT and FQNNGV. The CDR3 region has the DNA TGTGCCAGCAGCTTAGATCCAAATTCACCCCTCCACTTT. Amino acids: CASSLDPNSPLHF.

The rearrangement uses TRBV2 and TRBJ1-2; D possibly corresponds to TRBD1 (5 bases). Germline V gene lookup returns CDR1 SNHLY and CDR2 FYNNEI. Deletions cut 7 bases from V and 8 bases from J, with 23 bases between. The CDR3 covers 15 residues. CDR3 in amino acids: CASTTLGGTKSGYTF. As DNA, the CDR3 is TGTGCCAGCACAACATTGGGGGGGACTAAGAGCGGCTACACCTTC.

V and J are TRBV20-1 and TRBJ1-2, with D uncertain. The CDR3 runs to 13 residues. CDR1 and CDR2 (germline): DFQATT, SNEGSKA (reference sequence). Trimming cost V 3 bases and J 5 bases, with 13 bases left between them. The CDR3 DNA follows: TGCAGTGCTAGTGCTGGGGAGGGTTATGGCTACACCTTC. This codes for CSASAGEGYGYTF.

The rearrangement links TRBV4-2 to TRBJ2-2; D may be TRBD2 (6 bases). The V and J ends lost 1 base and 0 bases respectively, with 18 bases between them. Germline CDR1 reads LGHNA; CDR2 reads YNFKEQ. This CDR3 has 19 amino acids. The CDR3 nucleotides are TGTGCCAGCAGCCAAGGGAGGGTTGGGGCAGGGCCGAACACCGGGGAGCTGTTTTTT. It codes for CASSQGRVGAGPNTGELFF.

CDR3 DNA sequence: TGCGCCAGCAGCTTAAGCCCTAACACCGGGGAGCTGTTTTTT. It encodes CASSLSPNTGELFF. The chain joins TRBV5-1 to TRBJ2-2, with unresolved D. The V and J ends lost 2 bases and 2 bases respectively, with 7 bases between them. This CDR3 comprises 14 residues. The V gene's germline CDR1 is SGHRS and CDR2 YFSETQ.

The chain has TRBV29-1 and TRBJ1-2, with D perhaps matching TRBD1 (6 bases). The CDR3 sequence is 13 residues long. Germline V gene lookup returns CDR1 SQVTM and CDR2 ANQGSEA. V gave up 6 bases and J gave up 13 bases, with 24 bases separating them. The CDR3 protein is CSVKTLDRYQGTF. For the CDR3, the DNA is TGCAGCGTCAAGACCTTAGACAGGTATCAAGGCACCTTC. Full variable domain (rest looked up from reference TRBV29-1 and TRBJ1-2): SAVISQKPSRDICQRGTSLTIQCQVDSQVTMMFWYRQQPGQSLTLIATANQGSEATYESGFVIDKFPISRPNLTFSTLTVSNMSPEDSSIYLCSVKTLDRYQGTFGSGTRLTVV.

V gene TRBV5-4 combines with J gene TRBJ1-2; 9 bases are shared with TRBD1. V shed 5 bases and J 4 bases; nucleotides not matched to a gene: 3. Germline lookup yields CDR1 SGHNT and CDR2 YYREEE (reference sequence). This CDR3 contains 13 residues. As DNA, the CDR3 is TGTGCCAGCAGTGCGGACAGGGGCTATGGCTACACCTTC. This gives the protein CASSADRGYGYTF.

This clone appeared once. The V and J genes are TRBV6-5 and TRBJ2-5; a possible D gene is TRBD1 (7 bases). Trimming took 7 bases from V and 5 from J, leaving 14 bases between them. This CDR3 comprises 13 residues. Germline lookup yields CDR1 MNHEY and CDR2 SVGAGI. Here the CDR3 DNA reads TGTGCCAGCACCGACAGGGACTGGGAGACCCAGTACTTC. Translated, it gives CASTDRDWETQYF.

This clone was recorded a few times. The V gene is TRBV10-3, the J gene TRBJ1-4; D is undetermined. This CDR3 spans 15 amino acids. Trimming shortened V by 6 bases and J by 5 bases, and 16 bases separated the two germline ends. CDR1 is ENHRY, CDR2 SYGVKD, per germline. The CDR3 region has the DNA TGTGCCATCAGCGCCGCCATAGCCCTAAATGAAAAACTGTTTTTT. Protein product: CAISAAIALNEKLFF.

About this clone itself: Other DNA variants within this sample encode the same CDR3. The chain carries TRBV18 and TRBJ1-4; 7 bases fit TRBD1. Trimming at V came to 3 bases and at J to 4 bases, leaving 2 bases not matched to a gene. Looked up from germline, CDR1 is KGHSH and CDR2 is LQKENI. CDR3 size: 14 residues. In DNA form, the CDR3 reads TGTGCCAGCTCACCCGGGACAGTTAATGAAAAACTGTTTTTT. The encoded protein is CASSPGTVNEKLFF.

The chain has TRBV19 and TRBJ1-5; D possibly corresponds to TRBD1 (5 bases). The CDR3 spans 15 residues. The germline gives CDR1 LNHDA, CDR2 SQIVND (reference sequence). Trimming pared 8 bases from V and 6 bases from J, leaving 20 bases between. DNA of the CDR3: TGTGCCAGTGGACAAGGACCGATGATTCGTCAGCCCCAGCATTTT. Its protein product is CASGQGPMIRQPQHF.

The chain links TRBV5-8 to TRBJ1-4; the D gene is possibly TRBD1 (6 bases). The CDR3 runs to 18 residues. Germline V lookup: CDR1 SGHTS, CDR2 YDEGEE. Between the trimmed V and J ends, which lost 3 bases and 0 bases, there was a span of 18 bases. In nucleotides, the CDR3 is TGTGCCAGCAGCTATCAGGGGTTCGCCGGAGCAACTAATGAAAAACTGTTTTTT. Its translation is CASSYQGFAGATNEKLFF.

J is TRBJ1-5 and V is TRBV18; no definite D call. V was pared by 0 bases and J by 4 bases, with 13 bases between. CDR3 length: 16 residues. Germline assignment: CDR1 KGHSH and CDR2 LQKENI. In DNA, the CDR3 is TGTGCCAGCTCACCACCGAATGAGGGAGGGAATCAGCCCCAGCATTTT. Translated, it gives CASSPPNEGGNQPQHF.

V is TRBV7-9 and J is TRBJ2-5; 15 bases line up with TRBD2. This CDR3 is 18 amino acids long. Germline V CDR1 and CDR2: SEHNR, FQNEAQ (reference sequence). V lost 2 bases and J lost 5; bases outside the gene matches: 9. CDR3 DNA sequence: TGTGCCAGCAGCTTACTGGGACTAGCGGGGGGACCCGCTGAGACCCAGTACTTC. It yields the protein CASSLLGLAGGPAETQYF.

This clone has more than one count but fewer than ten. The CDR3: CASSQDPGGGEKLFF. The CDR3 region has the DNA TGTGCCAGCAGCCAAGATCCAGGGGGTGGTGAAAAACTGTTTTTT. The V gene is TRBV4-2, the J gene TRBJ1-4, with 7 bases that match TRBD1. V shed 0 bases and J 7 bases; nucleotides not matched to a gene: 5. The CDR3 has 15 residues. Germline V gives CDR1 LGHNA, CDR2 YNFKEQ.

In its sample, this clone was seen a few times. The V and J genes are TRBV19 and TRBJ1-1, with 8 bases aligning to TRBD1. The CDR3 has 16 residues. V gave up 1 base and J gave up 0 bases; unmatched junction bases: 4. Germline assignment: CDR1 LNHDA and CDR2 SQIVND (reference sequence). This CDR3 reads CASSIGDRIMNTEAFF. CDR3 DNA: TGTGCCAGTAGTATAGGGGACAGGATAATGAACACTGAAGCTTTCTTT. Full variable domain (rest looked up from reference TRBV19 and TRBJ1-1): DGGITQSPKYLFRKEGQNVTLSCEQNLNHDAMYWYRQDPGQGLRLIYYSQIVNDFQKGDIAEGYSVSREKKESFPLTVTSAQKNPTAFYLCASSIGDRIMNTEAFFGQGTRLTVV.